The rows below give T cell receptor beta chains drawn from one sample of a study of vaccination effects on CD4 cells after COVID-19. Their antigens remain unidentified. Sequencing used immunoSEQ multiplex PCR; TCRdb keeps in-frame clones, though not all of them. In the table there are 11,000 to 15,000 clones, over 65% of which are singletons. The starting material was CD4+ T cells from PBMCs cultured with HCoV-229E spike peptides, obtained before COVID-19 vaccination. The receptors derive from a human donor who received a COVID-19 vaccine. The CDR3 runs from the conserved cysteine through the conserved F or W. D genes are given only for firm matches. Only some rows state a clone size, as once, few, many or a class for expanded clones.

clone_size: .; v_call: TRBV6-1; d_call: .; j_call: TRBJ1-5; cdr3_nt: TGTGCCAGCAGTGAAGAAGTGGGGGCGGGTTTTCAGCCCCAGCATTTT; cdr3_aa: CASSEEVGAGFQPQHF
clone_size: .; v_call: TRBV5-1; d_call: .; j_call: TRBJ2-7; cdr3_nt: TGCGCCAGCAGCGAGACACAGGCCTACGAGCAGTACTTC; cdr3_aa: CASSETQAYEQYF
clone_size: .; v_call: TRBV3-1/TRBV3-2; d_call: .; j_call: TRBJ2-5; cdr3_nt: TGTGCCAGCAGCCTAGGTTGGGGAGCGAGCCAAGAGACCCAGTACTTC; cdr3_aa: CASSLGWGASQETQYF
clone_size: few; v_call: TRBV10-1; d_call: TRBD1; j_call: TRBJ1-2; cdr3_nt: TGCGCCAGCAGTGAAGTTTGGGACAGGGAATGCTACACCTTC; cdr3_aa: CASSEVWDRECYTF
clone_size: .; v_call: TRBV6-6; d_call: TRBD1; j_call: TRBJ1-2; cdr3_nt: TGTGCCAGCAGTCCCCCGGGGACAGAGCTTCTTATCTATGGCTACACCTTC; cdr3_aa: CASSPPGTELLIYGYTF
clone_size: .; v_call: TRBV25-1; d_call: .; j_call: TRBJ1-2; cdr3_nt: TGTGCCAGCAGTGACGGATATGGCTACACCTTC; cdr3_aa: CASSDGYGYTF
clone_size: .; v_call: TRBV6-6; d_call: .; j_call: TRBJ1-2; cdr3_nt: TGTGCCAGCACCACCAAAGGGGGGAACCAACTCTATGGCTACACCTTC; cdr3_aa: CASTTKGGNQLYGYTF
clone_size: .; v_call: TRBV11-2; d_call: TRBD2; j_call: TRBJ2-3; cdr3_nt: TGTGCCAGCAGCTCGTACAAGGGATCGGGGGGATTCACAGATACGCAGTATTTT; cdr3_aa: CASSSYKGSGGFTDTQYF
clone_size: .; v_call: TRBV3-1/TRBV3-2; d_call: TRBD1; j_call: TRBJ2-3; cdr3_nt: TGTGCCAGCAGTCGGGGGACAGGGGACGCAGATACGCAGTATTTT; cdr3_aa: CASSRGTGDADTQYF
clone_size: .; v_call: TRBV15; d_call: TRBD1; j_call: TRBJ2-7; cdr3_nt: TGTGCCACCAGCAGAGGAGGGGGCGACGAGCAGTACTTC; cdr3_aa: CATSRGGGDEQYF
clone_size: few; v_call: TRBV10-3; d_call: .; j_call: TRBJ1-5; cdr3_nt: TGTGCCATCAGAGGACAGAGCAATCAGCCCCAGCATTTT; cdr3_aa: CAIRGQSNQPQHF
clone_size: few; v_call: TRBV30; d_call: .; j_call: TRBJ1-2; cdr3_nt: TGTGCCTGGGGGGCCGGCAACTATGGCTACACCTTC; cdr3_aa: CAWGAGNYGYTF
clone_size: medium-sized; v_call: TRBV3-1/TRBV3-2; d_call: .; j_call: TRBJ2-7; cdr3_nt: TGTGCCAGCAGCCAAGAGGGTCAAAAGCAGTACTTC; cdr3_aa: CASSQEGQKQYF
clone_size: .; v_call: TRBV7-2; d_call: .; j_call: TRBJ1-6; cdr3_nt: TGTGCCAGCAGCCCGCAGGGGCCTAATTCACCCCTCCACTTT; cdr3_aa: CASSPQGPNSPLHF
clone_size: .; v_call: TRBV10-3; d_call: .; j_call: TRBJ2-5; cdr3_nt: TGTGCCATCAACGGGGCCCTACAAGAGACCCAGTACTTC; cdr3_aa: CAINGALQETQYF
clone_size: .; v_call: TRBV7-9; d_call: TRBD1; j_call: TRBJ1-2; cdr3_nt: TGTGCCAGCAGCCCTCAGACAGGGGGCAACTATGGCTACACCTTC; cdr3_aa: CASSPQTGGNYGYTF
clone_size: .; v_call: TRBV21-1; d_call: .; j_call: TRBJ2-4; cdr3_nt: TGTGCCAGCAGCAAAGTAGAGTGGGCAGCCTGGACACTTCTAGGGAACATTCAGTACTTC; cdr3_aa: CASSKVEWAAWTLLGNIQYF
clone_size: .; v_call: TRBV30; d_call: TRBD1; j_call: TRBJ2-7; cdr3_nt: TGTGCCTGGAGCCCAGTGGACAGGGCTAACTCCTACGAGCAGTACTTC; cdr3_aa: CAWSPVDRANSYEQYF
clone_size: .; v_call: TRBV5-4; d_call: TRBD1; j_call: TRBJ1-1; cdr3_nt: TGTGCCAGCAGCACCGACAGGGGGTTTCAGATGGAAGCTTTCTTT; cdr3_aa: CASSTDRGFQMEAFF
clone_size: .; v_call: TRBV19; d_call: .; j_call: TRBJ1-1; cdr3_nt: TGTGCCAGTAGTCAGACAGCTAAGAACACTGAAGCTTTCTTT; cdr3_aa: CASSQTAKNTEAFF
clone_size: .; v_call: TRBV7-2; d_call: .; j_call: TRBJ2-3; cdr3_nt: TGTGCCAGCAGCTTACTGGCAGATACGCAGTATTTT; cdr3_aa: CASSLLADTQYF
clone_size: few; v_call: TRBV6-1; d_call: .; j_call: TRBJ1-2; cdr3_nt: TGTGCCAGCAGTGAGGGGAGGAAGGGCTACACCTTC; cdr3_aa: CASSEGRKGYTF
clone_size: .; v_call: TRBV6-5; d_call: TRBD1; j_call: TRBJ1-2; cdr3_nt: TGTGCCAGCAGTCCGGGCCCAGGGGGCTATGGCTACACCTTC; cdr3_aa: CASSPGPGGYGYTF
clone_size: .; v_call: TRBV6-5; d_call: TRBD2; j_call: TRBJ2-3; cdr3_nt: TGTGCCAGCAGTTATAGCGGGGACGCAAATACGCAGTATTTT; cdr3_aa: CASSYSGDANTQYF
clone_size: .; v_call: TRBV7-2; d_call: .; j_call: TRBJ1-1; cdr3_nt: TGTGCCAGCAGCTTAGAGACGGGGAGGACTGAAGCTTTCTTT; cdr3_aa: CASSLETGRTEAFF
clone_size: .; v_call: TRBV18; d_call: .; j_call: TRBJ1-4; cdr3_nt: TGTGCCAGCTCACCAGGGGCAGGGCTGGGTGAAAAACTGTTTTTT; cdr3_aa: CASSPGAGLGEKLFF
clone_size: .; v_call: TRBV6-5; d_call: .; j_call: TRBJ1-4; cdr3_nt: TGTGCCAGCAGTATTCGACCGCTAAATGAAAAACTGTTTTTT; cdr3_aa: CASSIRPLNEKLFF
clone_size: .; v_call: TRBV4-1; d_call: .; j_call: TRBJ2-1; cdr3_nt: TGCGCCAGCAGCCAATCCCCCACGCGGAGGGACAATGAGCAGTTCTTC; cdr3_aa: CASSQSPTRRDNEQFF
clone_size: .; v_call: TRBV7-9; d_call: .; j_call: TRBJ1-4; cdr3_nt: TGTGCCAGCAGCTGGGCAGCTCCGGGTCAAACTAATGAAAAACTGTTTTTT; cdr3_aa: CASSWAAPGQTNEKLFF
clone_size: .; v_call: TRBV9; d_call: .; j_call: TRBJ2-1; cdr3_nt: TGTGCCAGCAGTGCCAGGACTAGGGGGCTCGGTGGATACAATGAGCAGTTCTTC; cdr3_aa: CASSARTRGLGGYNEQFF
clone_size: .; v_call: TRBV18; d_call: TRBD1; j_call: TRBJ1-2; cdr3_nt: TGTGCCAGCTCACCAGCGGGACAGGGGGGCTATGGCTACACCTTC; cdr3_aa: CASSPAGQGGYGYTF
clone_size: .; v_call: TRBV10-3; d_call: TRBD2; j_call: TRBJ2-7; cdr3_nt: TGTGCCATCATTCGCAGGGAGGGGTCCTACGAGCAGTACTTC; cdr3_aa: CAIIRREGSYEQYF
clone_size: .; v_call: TRBV4-2; d_call: .; j_call: TRBJ2-2; cdr3_nt: TGTGCCAGCAGCCAAGAACGTAACAAAGGCGGGGAGCTGTTTTTT; cdr3_aa: CASSQERNKGGELFF
clone_size: .; v_call: TRBV19; d_call: TRBD1; j_call: TRBJ1-2; cdr3_nt: TGTGCCAGTAGTTCACAGGGGGCAAGCTATGGCTACACCTTC; cdr3_aa: CASSSQGASYGYTF
clone_size: few; v_call: TRBV4-1; d_call: .; j_call: TRBJ1-2; cdr3_nt: TGCGCCAGCAGCCAAGGGTCCTTTGGTTCTTATGGCTACACCTTC; cdr3_aa: CASSQGSFGSYGYTF
clone_size: .; v_call: TRBV15; d_call: .; j_call: TRBJ1-5; cdr3_nt: TGTGCCACCAGCAGAGTCGGGTTTAGCAATCAGCCCCAGCATTTT; cdr3_aa: CATSRVGFSNQPQHF
clone_size: .; v_call: TRBV28; d_call: TRBD1; j_call: TRBJ1-2; cdr3_nt: TGTGCCAGCAGTTGGACAGGGCTCGGTGGCTACACCTTC; cdr3_aa: CASSWTGLGGYTF
clone_size: .; v_call: TRBV19; d_call: TRBD2; j_call: TRBJ2-7; cdr3_nt: TGTGCCAGTAGCCCCCATTTAGCGGGAACCTACGAGCAGTACTTC; cdr3_aa: CASSPHLAGTYEQYF
clone_size: .; v_call: TRBV18; d_call: TRBD1; j_call: TRBJ1-5; cdr3_nt: TGTGCCAGCTCGGGGGACAGGAATCAGCCCCAGCATTTT; cdr3_aa: CASSGDRNQPQHF
clone_size: .; v_call: TRBV11-2; d_call: .; j_call: TRBJ1-6; cdr3_nt: TGTGCCAGCAGCTTAGACAGATTTAGCTCCTATAATTCACCCCTCCACTTT; cdr3_aa: CASSLDRFSSYNSPLHF
clone_size: .; v_call: TRBV18; d_call: .; j_call: TRBJ1-1; cdr3_nt: TGTGCCAGCTCACCACCGAGCCTAGGATCTGAAGCTTTCTTT; cdr3_aa: CASSPPSLGSEAFF
clone_size: .; v_call: TRBV19; d_call: TRBD1; j_call: TRBJ1-1; cdr3_nt: TGTGCCAGTAGTCACTCGGACAGGGAGAACACTGAAGCTTTCTTT; cdr3_aa: CASSHSDRENTEAFF
clone_size: once; v_call: TRBV28; d_call: .; j_call: TRBJ1-1; cdr3_nt: TGTGCCAGCAGTTTTTTTTTGAACACTGAAGCTTTCTTT; cdr3_aa: CASSFFLNTEAFF
clone_size: .; v_call: TRBV3-1/TRBV3-2; d_call: .; j_call: TRBJ1-1; cdr3_nt: TGTGCCAGCAGCCACTCAGGGGCTGGGAACACTGAAGCTTTCTTT; cdr3_aa: CASSHSGAGNTEAFF
clone_size: .; v_call: TRBV5-1; d_call: TRBD2; j_call: TRBJ2-7; cdr3_nt: TGCGCCAGTGGACTAGCGGGGGGCTACGAGCAGTACTTC; cdr3_aa: CASGLAGGYEQYF
clone_size: .; v_call: TRBV24-1; d_call: .; j_call: TRBJ2-2; cdr3_nt: TGTGCCACCAGTGTGTCAGGGGTCACCGGGGAGCTGTTTTTT; cdr3_aa: CATSVSGVTGELFF
clone_size: .; v_call: TRBV11-2; d_call: .; j_call: TRBJ1-1; cdr3_nt: TGTGCCAGCAGCTTGGAGGGGCAGGGCACTGAAGCTTTCTTT; cdr3_aa: CASSLEGQGTEAFF
clone_size: .; v_call: TRBV9; d_call: TRBD2; j_call: TRBJ2-7; cdr3_nt: TGTGCCAGCAGCGTTAGCGGGGAAGGTTCCTACGAGCAGTACTTC; cdr3_aa: CASSVSGEGSYEQYF
clone_size: .; v_call: TRBV5-6; d_call: .; j_call: TRBJ1-1; cdr3_nt: TGTGCCAGCAGCTCTCTACGCCTGGCTGAAGCTTTCTTT; cdr3_aa: CASSSLRLAEAFF
clone_size: .; v_call: TRBV10-3; d_call: .; j_call: TRBJ2-1; cdr3_nt: TGTGCCATCCGACCTACATCATCCTCCTACAATGAGCAGTTCTTC; cdr3_aa: CAIRPTSSSYNEQFF
clone_size: once; v_call: TRBV11-2; d_call: .; j_call: TRBJ2-1; cdr3_nt: TGTGCCAGCAGCCAAGTCGCCCGCCGGACAGTCCGCAATGAGCAGTTCTTC; cdr3_aa: CASSQVARRTVRNEQFF
clone_size: .; v_call: TRBV30; d_call: .; j_call: TRBJ2-7; cdr3_nt: TGTGCCTGGAGTCGGGACAACTACGAGCAGTACTTC; cdr3_aa: CAWSRDNYEQYF